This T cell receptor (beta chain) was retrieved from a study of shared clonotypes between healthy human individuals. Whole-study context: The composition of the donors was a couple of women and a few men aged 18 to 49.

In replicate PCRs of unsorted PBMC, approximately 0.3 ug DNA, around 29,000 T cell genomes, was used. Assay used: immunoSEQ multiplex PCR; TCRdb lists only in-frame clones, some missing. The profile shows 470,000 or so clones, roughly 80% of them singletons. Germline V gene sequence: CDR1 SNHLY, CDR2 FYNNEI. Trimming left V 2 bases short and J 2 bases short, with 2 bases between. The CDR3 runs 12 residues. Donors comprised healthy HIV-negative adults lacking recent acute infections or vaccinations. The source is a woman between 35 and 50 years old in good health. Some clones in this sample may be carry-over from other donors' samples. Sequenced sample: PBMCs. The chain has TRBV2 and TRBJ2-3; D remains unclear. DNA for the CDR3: TGTGCCAGCAGTGAATTCACAGATACGCAGTATTTT. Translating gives CASSEFTDTQYF.